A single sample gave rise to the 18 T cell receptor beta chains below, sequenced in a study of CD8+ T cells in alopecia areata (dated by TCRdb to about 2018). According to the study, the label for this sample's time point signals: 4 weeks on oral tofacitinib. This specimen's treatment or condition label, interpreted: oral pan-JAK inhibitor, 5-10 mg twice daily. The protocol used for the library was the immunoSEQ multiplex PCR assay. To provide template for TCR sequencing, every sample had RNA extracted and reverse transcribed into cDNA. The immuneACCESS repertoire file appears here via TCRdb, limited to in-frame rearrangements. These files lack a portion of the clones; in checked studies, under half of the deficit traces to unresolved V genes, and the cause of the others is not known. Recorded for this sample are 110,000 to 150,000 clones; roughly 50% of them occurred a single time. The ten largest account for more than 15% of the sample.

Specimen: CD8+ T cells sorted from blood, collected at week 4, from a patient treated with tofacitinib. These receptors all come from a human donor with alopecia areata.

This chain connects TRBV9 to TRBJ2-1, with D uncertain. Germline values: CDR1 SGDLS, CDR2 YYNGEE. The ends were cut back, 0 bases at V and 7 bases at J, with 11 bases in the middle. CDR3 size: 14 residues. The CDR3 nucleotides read TGTGCCAGCAGCGTAGAAGGGATGATTAATGAGCAGTTCTTC. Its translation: CASSVEGMINEQFF.

The CDR3, as DNA: TGCGCCAGCAGCCCCCTAGCGGGGGGGGGAGAGACCCAGTACTTC. Residues: CASSPLAGGGETQYF. The chain has TRBV4-1 and TRBJ2-5; TRBD2 matches at 12 bases. The J segment lost 4 bases and the V segment lost 4 bases, leaving 4 bases of the junction unmatched. From germline, CDR1 is MGHRA and CDR2 YSYEKL. The CDR3 length is 15 residues.

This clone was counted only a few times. CDR3 coding DNA: TGTGCTAGTGGTTTTCTAGCGGGGGCCTACGAGCAGTACTTC. This sequence encodes CASGFLAGAYEQYF. The rearrangement joins TRBV12-5 to TRBJ2-7; the match to TRBD2 covers 10 bases. V was pared by 3 bases and J by 2 bases, with 1 base of the junction left unmatched. The CDR3 is 14 amino acids. The germline V gene encodes CDR1 LGHNT and CDR2 FRNRAP.

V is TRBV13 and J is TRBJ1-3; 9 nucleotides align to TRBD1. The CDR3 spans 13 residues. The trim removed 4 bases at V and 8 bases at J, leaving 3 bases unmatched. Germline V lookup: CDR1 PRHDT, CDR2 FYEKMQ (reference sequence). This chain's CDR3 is CASSSDRGDTIYF. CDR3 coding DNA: TGTGCCAGCAGCTCAGACAGGGGGGACACCATATATTTT. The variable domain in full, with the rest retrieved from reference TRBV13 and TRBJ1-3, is AAGVIQSPRHLIKEKRETATLKCYPIPRHDTVYWYQQGPGQDPQFLISFYEKMQSDKGSIPDRFSAQQFSDYHSELNMSSLELGDSALYFCASSSDRGDTIYFGEGSWLTVV.

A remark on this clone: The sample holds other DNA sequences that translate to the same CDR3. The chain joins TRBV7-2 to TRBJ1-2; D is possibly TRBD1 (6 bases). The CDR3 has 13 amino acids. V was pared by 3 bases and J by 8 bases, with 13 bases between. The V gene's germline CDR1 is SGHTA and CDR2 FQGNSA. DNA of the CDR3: TGTGCCAGCAGCTTTCGGGGGCAAGACGGCTACACCTTC. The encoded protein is CASSFRGQDGYTF.

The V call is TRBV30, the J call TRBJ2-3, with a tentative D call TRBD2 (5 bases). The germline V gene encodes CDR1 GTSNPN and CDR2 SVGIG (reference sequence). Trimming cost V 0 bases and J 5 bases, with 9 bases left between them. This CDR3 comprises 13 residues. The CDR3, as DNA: TGTGCCTGGAGTGTACTCGGGAAAGATACGCAGTATTTT. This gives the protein CAWSVLGKDTQYF.

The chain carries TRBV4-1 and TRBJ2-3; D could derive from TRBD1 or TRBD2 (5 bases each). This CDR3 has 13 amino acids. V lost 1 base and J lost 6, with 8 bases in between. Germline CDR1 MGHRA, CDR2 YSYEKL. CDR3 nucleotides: TGCGCCAGCAGCCAAGTGGGGGAGGATACGCAGTATTTT. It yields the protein CASSQVGEDTQYF.

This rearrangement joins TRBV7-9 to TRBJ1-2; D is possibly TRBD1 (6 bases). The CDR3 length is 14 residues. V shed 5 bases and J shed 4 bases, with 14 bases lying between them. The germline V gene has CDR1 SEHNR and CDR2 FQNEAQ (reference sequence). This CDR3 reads CASSNPGAGYGYTF. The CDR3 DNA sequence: TGTGCCAGCAGCAATCCGGGGGCCGGCTATGGCTACACCTTC.

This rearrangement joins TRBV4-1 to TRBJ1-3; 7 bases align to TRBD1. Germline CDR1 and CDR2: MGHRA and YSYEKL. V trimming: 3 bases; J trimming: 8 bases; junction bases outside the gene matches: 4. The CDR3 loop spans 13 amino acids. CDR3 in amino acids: CASSQRQGHTIYF. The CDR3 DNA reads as TGCGCCAGCAGCCAGCGACAGGGCCACACCATATATTTT.

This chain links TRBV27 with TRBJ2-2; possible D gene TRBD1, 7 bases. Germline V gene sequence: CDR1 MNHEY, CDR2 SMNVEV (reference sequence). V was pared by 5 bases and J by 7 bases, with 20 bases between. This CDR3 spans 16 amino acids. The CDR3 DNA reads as TGTGCCAGCAGTATAAGACAGGGAGGTGGTGGCGGGGAGCTGTTTTTT. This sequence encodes CASSIRQGGGGGELFF.

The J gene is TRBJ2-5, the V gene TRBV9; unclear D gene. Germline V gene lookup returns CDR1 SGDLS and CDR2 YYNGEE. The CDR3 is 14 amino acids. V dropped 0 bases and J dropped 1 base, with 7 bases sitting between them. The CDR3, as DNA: TGTGCCAGCAGCGTAGGCCAGGCCCAAGAGACCCAGTACTTC. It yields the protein CASSVGQAQETQYF.

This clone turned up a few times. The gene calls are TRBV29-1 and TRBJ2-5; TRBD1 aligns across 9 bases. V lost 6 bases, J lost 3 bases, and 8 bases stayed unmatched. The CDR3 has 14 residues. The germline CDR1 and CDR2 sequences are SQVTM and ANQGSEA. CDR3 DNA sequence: TGCAGCGTCCCTCCGGGACAGGGAAAAGAGACCCAGTACTTC. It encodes CSVPPGQGKETQYF.

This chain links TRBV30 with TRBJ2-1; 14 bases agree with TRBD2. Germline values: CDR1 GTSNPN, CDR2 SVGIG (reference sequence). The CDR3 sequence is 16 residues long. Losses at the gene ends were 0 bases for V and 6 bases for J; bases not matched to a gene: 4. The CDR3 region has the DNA TGTGCCTGGAGTGTACCAGGACTAGCGGGGGGCAATGAGCAGTTCTTC. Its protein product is CAWSVPGLAGGNEQFF. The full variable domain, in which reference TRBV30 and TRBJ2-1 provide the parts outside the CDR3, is SQTIHQWPATLVQPVGSPLSLECTVEGTSNPNLYWYRQAAGRGLQLLFYSVGIGQISSEVPQNLSASRPQDRQFILSSKKLLLSDSGFYLCAWSVPGLAGGNEQFFGPGTRLTVL.

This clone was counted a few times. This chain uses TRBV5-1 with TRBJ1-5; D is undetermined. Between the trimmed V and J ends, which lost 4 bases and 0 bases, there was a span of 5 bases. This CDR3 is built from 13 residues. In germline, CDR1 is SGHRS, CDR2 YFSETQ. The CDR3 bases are TGCGCCAGCAGCATCGATAGCAATCAGCCCCAGCATTTT. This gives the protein CASSIDSNQPQHF.

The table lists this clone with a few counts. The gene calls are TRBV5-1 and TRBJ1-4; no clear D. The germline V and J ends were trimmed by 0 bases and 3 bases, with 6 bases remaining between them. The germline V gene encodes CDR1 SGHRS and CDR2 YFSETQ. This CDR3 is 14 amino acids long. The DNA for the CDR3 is TGCGCCAGCAGCTTGGTGGCTCCTAATGAAAAACTGTTTTTT. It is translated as CASSLVAPNEKLFF.

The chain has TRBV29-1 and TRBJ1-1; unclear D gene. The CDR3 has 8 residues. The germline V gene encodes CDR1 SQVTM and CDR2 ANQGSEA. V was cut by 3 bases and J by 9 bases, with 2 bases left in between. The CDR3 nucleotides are TGCAGCGTTGATCAAGCTTTCTTT. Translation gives CSVDQAFF.

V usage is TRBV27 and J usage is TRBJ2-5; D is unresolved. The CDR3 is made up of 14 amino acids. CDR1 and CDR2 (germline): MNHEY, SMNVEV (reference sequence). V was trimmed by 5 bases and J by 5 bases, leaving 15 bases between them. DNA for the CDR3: TGTGCCAGCAGTGTAGACTTTAGTCGGGAGACCCAGTACTTC. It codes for CASSVDFSRETQYF.

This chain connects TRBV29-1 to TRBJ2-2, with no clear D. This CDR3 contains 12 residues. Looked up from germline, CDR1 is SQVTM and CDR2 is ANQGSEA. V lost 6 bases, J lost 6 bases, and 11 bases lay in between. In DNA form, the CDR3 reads TGCAGCGTACTATTGCCCGCCGGGGAGCTGTTTTTT. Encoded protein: CSVLLPAGELFF.